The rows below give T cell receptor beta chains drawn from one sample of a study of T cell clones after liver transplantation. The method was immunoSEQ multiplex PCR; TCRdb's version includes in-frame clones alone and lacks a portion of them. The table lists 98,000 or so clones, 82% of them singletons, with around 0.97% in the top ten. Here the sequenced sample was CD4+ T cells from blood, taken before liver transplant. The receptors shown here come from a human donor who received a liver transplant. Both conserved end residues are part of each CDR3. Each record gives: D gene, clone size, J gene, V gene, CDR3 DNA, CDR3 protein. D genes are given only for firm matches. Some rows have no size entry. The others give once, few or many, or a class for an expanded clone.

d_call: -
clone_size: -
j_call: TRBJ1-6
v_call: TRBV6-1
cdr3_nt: TGTGCCAGCAGCGCATCCGAGGGATATTCACCCCTCCACTTT
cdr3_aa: CASSASEGYSPLHF

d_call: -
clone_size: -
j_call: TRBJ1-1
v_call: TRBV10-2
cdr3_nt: TGCGCCAGCAACCCGGGCGGGGTTAAGTTGGTTAACACTGAAGCTTTCTTT
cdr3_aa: CASNPGGVKLVNTEAFF

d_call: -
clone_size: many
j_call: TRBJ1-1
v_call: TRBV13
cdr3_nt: TGTGCCAGTTCACAGCGGGGACCGTTGAACACTGAAGCTTTCTTT
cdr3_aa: CASSQRGPLNTEAFF

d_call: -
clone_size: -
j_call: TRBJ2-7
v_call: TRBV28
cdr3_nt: TGTGCCAGCGCCCCGGGCGGGACTCCCCACGAGCAGTACTTC
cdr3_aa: CASAPGGTPHEQYF

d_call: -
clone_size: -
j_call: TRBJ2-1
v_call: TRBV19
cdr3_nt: TGTGCCAGTAGTAGAAGTCGTGGGGGTACCGCACCTTCCTACAATGAGCAGTTCTTC
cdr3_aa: CASSRSRGGTAPSYNEQFF

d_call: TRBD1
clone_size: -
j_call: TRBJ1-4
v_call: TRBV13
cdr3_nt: TGTGCCAGCAGCCAGGGGGCGACTAATGAAAAACTGTTTTTT
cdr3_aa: CASSQGATNEKLFF

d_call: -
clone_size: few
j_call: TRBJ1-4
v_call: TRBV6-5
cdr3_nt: TGTGCCAGCAGTTACTCCGCTCTAGTCAAGGGGGAAAAACTGTTTTTT
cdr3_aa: CASSYSALVKGEKLFF

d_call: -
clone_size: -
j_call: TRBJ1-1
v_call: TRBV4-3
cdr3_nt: TGCGCCAGCAGCCAAGATAGCCGGGGCGTGAACACTGAAGCTTTCTTT
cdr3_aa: CASSQDSRGVNTEAFF

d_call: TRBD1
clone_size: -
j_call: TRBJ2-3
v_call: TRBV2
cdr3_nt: TGTGCCAGCAGTGAATCGAGACAGGGGGTCACAGATACGCAGTATTTT
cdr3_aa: CASSESRQGVTDTQYF

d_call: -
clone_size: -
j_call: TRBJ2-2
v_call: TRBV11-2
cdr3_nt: TGTGCCAGCAGCTTGGCGAACACCGGGGAGCTGTTTTTT
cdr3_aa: CASSLANTGELFF

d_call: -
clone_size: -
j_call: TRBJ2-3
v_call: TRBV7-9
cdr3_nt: TGTGCCAGCAGCTTATTTAGGGATGGTGATGGCACAGATACGCAGTATTTT
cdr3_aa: CASSLFRDGDGTDTQYF

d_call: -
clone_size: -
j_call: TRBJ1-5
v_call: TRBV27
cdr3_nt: TGTGCCAGCAGCCAAAGGGCCCTCAATCAGCCCCAGCATTTT
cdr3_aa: CASSQRALNQPQHF

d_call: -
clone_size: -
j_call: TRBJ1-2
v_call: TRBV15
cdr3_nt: TGTGCCACCAGCAAGCACCGGACCGACTATGGCTACACCTTC
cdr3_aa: CATSKHRTDYGYTF

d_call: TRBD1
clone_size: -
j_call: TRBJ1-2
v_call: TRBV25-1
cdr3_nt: TGTGCCAGCAGTGAAGGGGGACAGGAACATACAAGAAACTATGGCTACACCTTC
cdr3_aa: CASSEGGQEHTRNYGYTF

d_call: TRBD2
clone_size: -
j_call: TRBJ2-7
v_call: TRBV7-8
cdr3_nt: TGTGCCAGCAGCCCCTTCCGACTAGCGGGAGCCCCTTCCTACGAGCAGTACTTC
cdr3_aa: CASSPFRLAGAPSYEQYF

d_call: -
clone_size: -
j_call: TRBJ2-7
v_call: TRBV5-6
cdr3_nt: TGTGCCAGCAGCCGGACAGTGAACTACGAGCAGTACTTC
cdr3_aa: CASSRTVNYEQYF

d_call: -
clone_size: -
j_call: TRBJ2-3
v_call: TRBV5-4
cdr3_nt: TGTGCCAGCAGCTTGGTTCTCGGGCCAGATACGCAGTATTTT
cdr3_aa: CASSLVLGPDTQYF

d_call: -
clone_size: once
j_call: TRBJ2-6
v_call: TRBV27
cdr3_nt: TGTGCCAGCAGACGGGGAAATGGGGCCAACGTCCTGACTTTC
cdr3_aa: CASRRGNGANVLTF

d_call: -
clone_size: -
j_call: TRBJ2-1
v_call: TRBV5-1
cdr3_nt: TGCGCCAGCAGCTTGAATGAGTACAATGAGCAGTTCTTC
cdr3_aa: CASSLNEYNEQFF

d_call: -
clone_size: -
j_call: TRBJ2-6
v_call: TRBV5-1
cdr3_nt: TGCGCCAGCACGGAGTCTGCCGGGGCCAACGTCCTGACTTTC
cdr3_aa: CASTESAGANVLTF

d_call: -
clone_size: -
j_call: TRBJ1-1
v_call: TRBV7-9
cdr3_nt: TGTGCCAGCAGCTTAGCCGGGGTTGGGACTGAAGCTTTCTTT
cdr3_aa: CASSLAGVGTEAFF

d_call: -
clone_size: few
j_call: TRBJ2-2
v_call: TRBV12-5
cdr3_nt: TGTGCTAGTGGTTTGGTTTTTCCCGGACTTAACACCGGGGAGCTGTTTTTT
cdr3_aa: CASGLVFPGLNTGELFF

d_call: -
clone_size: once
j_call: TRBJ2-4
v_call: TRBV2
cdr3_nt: TGTGCCAGCAACGGCAACACCTTAGCCAAAAACATTCAGTACTTC
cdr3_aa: CASNGNTLAKNIQYF

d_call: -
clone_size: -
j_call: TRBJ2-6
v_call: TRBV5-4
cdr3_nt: TGTGCCAGCAGCCCAGAGTCTGGGGCCAACGTCCTGACTTTC
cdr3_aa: CASSPESGANVLTF

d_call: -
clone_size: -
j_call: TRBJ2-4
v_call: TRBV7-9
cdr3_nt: TGTGCCAGCAGCTTAGCCTCCCTTGACATTCAGTACTTC
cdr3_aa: CASSLASLDIQYF

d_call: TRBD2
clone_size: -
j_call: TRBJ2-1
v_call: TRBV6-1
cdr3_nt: TGTGCCAGCAGTGAATGGACTAGCGGGAGCTCCTACAATGAGCAGTTCTTC
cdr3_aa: CASSEWTSGSSYNEQFF

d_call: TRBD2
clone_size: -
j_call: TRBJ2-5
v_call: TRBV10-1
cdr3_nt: TGCGCCAGCAGTGAGAGCGGGGGCAGAGAGACCCAGTACTTC
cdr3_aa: CASSESGGRETQYF

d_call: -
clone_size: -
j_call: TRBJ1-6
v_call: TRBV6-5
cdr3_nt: TGTGCCAGCACCATACAGGGAAATAATTCACCCCTCCACTTT
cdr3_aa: CASTIQGNNSPLHF

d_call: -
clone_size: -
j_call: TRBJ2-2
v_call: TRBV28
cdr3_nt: TGTGCCAGCAGTACCCCCTCTAGCGGGGAGCTGTTTTTT
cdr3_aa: CASSTPSSGELFF

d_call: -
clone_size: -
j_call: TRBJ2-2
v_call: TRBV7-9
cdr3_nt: TGTGCCAGCAGCCTCCCACCGCTTCGGGAGCTGTTTTTT
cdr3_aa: CASSLPPLRELFF

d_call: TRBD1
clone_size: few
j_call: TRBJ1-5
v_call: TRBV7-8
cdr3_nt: TGTGCCAGCAGCTCGACAGGGGGCTCTCAGCCCCAGCATTTT
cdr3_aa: CASSSTGGSQPQHF

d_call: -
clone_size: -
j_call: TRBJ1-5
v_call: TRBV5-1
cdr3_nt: TGCGCCAGCAGCTTGGAAGGTAAAGGAGGGAATCAGCCCCAGCATTTT
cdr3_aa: CASSLEGKGGNQPQHF

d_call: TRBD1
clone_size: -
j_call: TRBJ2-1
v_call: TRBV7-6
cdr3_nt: TGTGCCAGCAGCTCGGGACAGGGGGGATTGGGTGAGCAGTTCTTC
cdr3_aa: CASSSGQGGLGEQFF

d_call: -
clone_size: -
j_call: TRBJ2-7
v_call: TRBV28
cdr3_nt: TGTGCCAGCAGTCGGCCGGGATTTTGGTACGAGCAGTACTTC
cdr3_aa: CASSRPGFWYEQYF

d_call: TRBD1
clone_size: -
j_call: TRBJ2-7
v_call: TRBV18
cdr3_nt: TGTGCCAGCTCGAATCAGGGGGTTCTTCGCCACGAGCAGTACTTC
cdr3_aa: CASSNQGVLRHEQYF

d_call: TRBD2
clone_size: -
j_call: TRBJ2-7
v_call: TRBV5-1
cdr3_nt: TGCGCCAGCAGCTTGTACGGGGCTAGCGGGGGTGAAGAGCAGTACTTC
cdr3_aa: CASSLYGASGGEEQYF

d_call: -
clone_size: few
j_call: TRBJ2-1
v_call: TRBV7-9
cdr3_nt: TGTGCCAGCAGCTCCCGTACAAGCTCCTACAATGAGCAGTTCTTC
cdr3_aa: CASSSRTSSYNEQFF

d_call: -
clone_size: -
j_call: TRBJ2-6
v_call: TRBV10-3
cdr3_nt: TGTGCCATCACCCGAGGGGGGACTGGGGCCAACGTCCTGACTTTC
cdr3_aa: CAITRGGTGANVLTF

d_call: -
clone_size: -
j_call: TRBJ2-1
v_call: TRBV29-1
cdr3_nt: TGCGGGGCCAGGGTTGGGGCCGCCAATGAGCAGTTCTTC
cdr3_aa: CGARVGAANEQFF

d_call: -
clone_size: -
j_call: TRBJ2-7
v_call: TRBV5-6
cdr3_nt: TGTGCCAGCACCCGAACCGTATCAGGCTACGAGCAGTACTTC
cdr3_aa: CASTRTVSGYEQYF

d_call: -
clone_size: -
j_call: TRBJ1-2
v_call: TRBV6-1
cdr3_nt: TGTGCCAGCAGTCCACGACCCGGATATGGCTACACCTTC
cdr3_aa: CASSPRPGYGYTF

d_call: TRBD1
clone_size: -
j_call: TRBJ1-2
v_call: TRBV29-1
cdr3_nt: TGCAGCGTTCGACAGGGGAACTATGGCTACACCTTC
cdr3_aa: CSVRQGNYGYTF

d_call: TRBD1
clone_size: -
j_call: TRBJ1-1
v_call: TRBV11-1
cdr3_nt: TGTGCCAGCAGCTTGACGGGACAGGGGGCTTTCTTT
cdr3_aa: CASSLTGQGAFF

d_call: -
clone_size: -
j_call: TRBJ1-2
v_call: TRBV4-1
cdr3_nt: TGCGCCAGCAGCCTTGGGGGAAGATCAACCACCTTC
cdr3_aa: CASSLGGRSTTF

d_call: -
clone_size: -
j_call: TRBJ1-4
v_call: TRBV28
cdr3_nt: TGTGCCAGCCTGATATCTCAGACCTCGGCAGCTAATGAAAAACTGTTTTTT
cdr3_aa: CASLISQTSAANEKLFF

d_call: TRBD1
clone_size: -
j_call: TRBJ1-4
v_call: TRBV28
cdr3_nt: TGTGCCAGCAGTGCCCCCCGGAGGGGGCGGGAGGAAAAACTGTTTTTT
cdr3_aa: CASSAPRRGREEKLFF

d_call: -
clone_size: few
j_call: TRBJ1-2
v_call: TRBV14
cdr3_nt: TGTGCCAGCAGATCACTCTATGGCTACACCTTC
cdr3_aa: CASRSLYGYTF

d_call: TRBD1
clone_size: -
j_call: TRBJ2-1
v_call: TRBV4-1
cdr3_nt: TGCGCCAGCAGCTCGACACCTGGGGCGGGACAGGGGGCGATGAATGAGCAGTTCTTC
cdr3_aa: CASSSTPGAGQGAMNEQFF

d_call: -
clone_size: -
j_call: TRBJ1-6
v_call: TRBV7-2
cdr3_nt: TGTGCCAGCAGCTTAAGGGGGGACCGGGGTTCACCCCTCCACTTT
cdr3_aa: CASSLRGDRGSPLHF

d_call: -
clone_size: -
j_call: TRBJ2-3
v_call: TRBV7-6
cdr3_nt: TGTGCCAGCAGTTCAGGGGGCCTAGCGGCCTTCGATACGCAGTATTTT
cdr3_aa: CASSSGGLAAFDTQYF

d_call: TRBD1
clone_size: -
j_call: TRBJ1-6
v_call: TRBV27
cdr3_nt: TGTGCCAGCAGCCGGGACAGAAATTCACCCCTCCACTTT
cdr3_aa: CASSRDRNSPLHF

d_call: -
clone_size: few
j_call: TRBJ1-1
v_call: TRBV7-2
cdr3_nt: TGTGCCAGCAGGCGGCAACAGGACTCGAACACTGAAGCTTTCTTT
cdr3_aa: CASRRQQDSNTEAFF

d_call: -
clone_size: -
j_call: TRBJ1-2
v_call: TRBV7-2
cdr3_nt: TGTGCCAGCAGCAGAGGCAACGCTAACTATGGCTACACCTTC
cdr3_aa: CASSRGNANYGYTF

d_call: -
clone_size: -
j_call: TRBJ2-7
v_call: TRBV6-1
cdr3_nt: TGTGCCAGCAGCGCATCCCCCTCCTACGAGCAGTACTTC
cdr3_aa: CASSASPSYEQYF

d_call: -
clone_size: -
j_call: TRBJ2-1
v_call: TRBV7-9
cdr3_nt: TGTGCCAGCAGCTTAAGGTCCCAGGGAGACAATGAGCAGTTCTTC
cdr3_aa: CASSLRSQGDNEQFF